A single sample gave rise to the 24 T cell receptor beta chains below, sequenced in a study of T cell responses to AZD1222 COVID-19 vaccine. The repertoire was sequenced with immunoSEQ multiplex PCR; TCRdb's copy has only in-frame clones and lacks some. In the table there are 100,000 to 150,000 clones, 88% of which are singletons. The specimen was peripheral blood, collected on day 0 of MenACWY control vaccination. The receptors come from an adult in good health.

This rearrangement joins TRBV29-1 to TRBJ1-1, with 7 bases identical to TRBD1. Germline CDR1 SQVTM, CDR2 ANQGSEA. The CDR3 has 13 amino acids. With 6 bases clipped from V and 3 bases from J, the junction kept 7 bases outside the gene matches. CDR3 coding DNA: TGCAGCGTCGCCGACAGGGCCTACACTGAAGCTTTCTTT. As protein: CSVADRAYTEAFF.

This clone came up once. The V call is TRBV24-1, the J call TRBJ2-1, with 8 bases fitting TRBD1. The CDR3 contains 14 residues. V lost 3 bases to trimming and J lost 9 bases; unmatched junction nucleotides: 6. In germline, CDR1 is KGHDR, CDR2 SFDVKD. The CDR3 DNA reads as TGTGCCACCAGTGATGTTGACAGGGGTCTTGAGCAGTTCTTC. Its translation is CATSDVDRGLEQFF.

This chain uses TRBV29-1 with TRBJ2-3; D is possibly TRBD2 (5 bases). The CDR3 covers 12 residues. The V end lost 7 bases, the J end lost 5 bases, and 13 bases lay between the germline ends. CDR1 is SQVTM, CDR2 ANQGSEA, per germline. The CDR3 coding sequence is TGCAGCGCTTGCCCCGCGGGAGATACGCAGTATTTT. Protein sequence: CSACPAGDTQYF.

The chain uses TRBV28 and TRBJ2-7, with 7 bases identical to TRBD1. V trimming: 8 bases; J trimming: 4 bases; junction bases outside the gene matches: 17. CDR3 length equals 16 residues. Germline V CDR1 and CDR2: MDHEN, SYDVKM. CDR3 coding DNA: TGTGCCAGCCGCAACCGGGCCGACAGGGATAGATACGAGCAGTACTTC. Protein: CASRNRADRDRYEQYF.

The gene calls are TRBV2 and TRBJ1-4, with D maybe TRBD1 (5 bases). Per the germline V gene, CDR1 is SNHLY and CDR2 is FYNNEI. V was shortened by 3 bases and J by 5 bases, with 16 bases between the two germline ends. The CDR3 is 16 residues long. The DNA of the CDR3 is TGTGCCAGCAGTGAGGGCACCGGGACGAGGAATGAAAAACTGTTTTTT. It codes for CASSEGTGTRNEKLFF.

This clone was counted a few times. This chain links TRBV15 with TRBJ2-5, with D perhaps given as TRBD1 or TRBD2 (6 bases each). Per the germline V gene, CDR1 is LNHNV and CDR2 is YYDKDF (reference sequence). The CDR3 contains 12 residues. Trimming stripped 4 bases from V and 5 bases from J, with 8 bases between. The CDR3 DNA sequence: TGTGCCACCAGCAAAGGGGGGGAGACCCAGTACTTC. It translates to CATSKGGETQYF.

The chain employs TRBV6-5 and TRBJ2-3; unclear D gene. Germline-derived CDR1 and CDR2 are MNHEY and SVGAGI. The V and J ends lost 0 bases and 4 bases respectively, with 5 bases between them. This CDR3 is 13 amino acids long. CDR3 amino acids: CASSYSVADTQYF. The CDR3 DNA is TGTGCCAGCAGTTACTCGGTTGCAGATACGCAGTATTTT.

The genes are TRBV19 and TRBJ1-5, with 7 bases aligning to TRBD1. V lost 5 bases, J lost 6 bases, and 10 bases stayed unmatched. This CDR3 comprises 15 residues. Germline V CDR1 and CDR2: LNHDA, SQIVND (reference sequence). The chain's CDR3 is CASSPGTAPGQPQHF. In nucleotides, the CDR3 is TGTGCCAGTAGTCCCGGGACAGCGCCGGGTCAGCCCCAGCATTTT.

This clone was detected only a few times. This chain connects TRBV18 to TRBJ1-4; D is unresolved. This CDR3 has 18 residues. CDR1 and CDR2 (germline): KGHSH, LQKENI. V lost 6 bases, J lost 4 bases, and 24 bases lay in between. The CDR3 DNA reads as TGTGCCAGCTCGGCGAGCCGCGGGTACTGGGATAATAATGAAAAACTGTTTTTT. Translated: CASSASRGYWDNNEKLFF.

This clone was counted only a few times. J is TRBJ1-5 and V is TRBV5-1; possible D gene TRBD1, 5 bases. CDR1 is SGHRS, CDR2 YFSETQ, per germline. Trimming pared 2 bases from V and 5 bases from J, leaving 8 bases between. The CDR3 is 13 residues long. The CDR3 is CASSLSGYQPQHF. The CDR3 region has the DNA TGCGCCAGCAGCTTATCAGGGTATCAGCCCCAGCATTTT.

This chain joins TRBV5-1 and TRBJ1-3, with D possibly being TRBD1 (6 bases). Per germline, CDR1 SGHRS and CDR2 YFSETQ. Between the trimmed V and J ends, which lost 5 bases and 4 bases, there was a span of 13 bases. This CDR3 has 14 residues. The DNA for the CDR3 is TGCGCCAGCAGAACAGGGTTATCAGGAAACACCATATATTTT. Amino acids: CASRTGLSGNTIYF. Full variable domain (rest looked up from reference TRBV5-1 and TRBJ1-3): KAGVTQTPRYLIKTRGQQVTLSCSPISGHRSVSWYQQTPGQGLQFLFEYFSETQRNKGNFPGRFSGRQFSNSRSEMNVSTLELGDSALYLCASRTGLSGNTIYFGEGSWLTVV.

The genes are TRBV5-1 and TRBJ2-1, with D perhaps TRBD1 (6 bases). The CDR3 has 15 amino acids. Between the trimmed V and J ends, which lost 4 bases and 3 bases, there was a span of 14 bases. Germline CDR1 and CDR2: SGHRS and YFSETQ. CDR3 coding DNA: TGCGCCAGCAGCCAAGACAGGCTCCACTACAATGAGCAGTTCTTC. It encodes CASSQDRLHYNEQFF.

V and J are TRBV18 and TRBJ2-7; 10 bases align to TRBD1. Germline assignment: CDR1 KGHSH and CDR2 LQKENI. This CDR3 region has 15 residues. J lost 5 bases, V lost 3 bases, and 7 bases had no gene match. In nucleotides, the CDR3 is TGTGCCAGCTCACCTGCCGGGACAGGGGCCCACGAGCAGTACTTC. It is translated as CASSPAGTGAHEQYF.

The genes are TRBV29-1 and TRBJ2-1; maybe TRBD1 (6 bases). V lost 5 bases and J 6 bases, leaving 14 bases between the germline ends. Per the germline V gene, CDR1 is SQVTM and CDR2 is ANQGSEA. The length of the CDR3 is 13 residues. CDR3 residues: CSVRTVGSNEQFF. The CDR3, as DNA: TGCAGCGTTAGGACAGTGGGGTCCAATGAGCAGTTCTTC.

The count of this clone is one. V gene TRBV2 combines with J gene TRBJ2-7; 12 bases map to TRBD2. The CDR3 contains 17 residues. Looked up from germline, CDR1 is SNHLY and CDR2 is FYNNEI. V trimming: 8 bases; J trimming: 3 bases; junction bases outside the gene matches: 14. CDR3 DNA: TGTGCCAGCGCATTAGCCCCCCGGACTAGCGGGGTCTACGAGCAGTACTTC. Translated: CASALAPRTSGVYEQYF.

There are a few counts of this clone. The chain uses TRBV5-1 and TRBJ2-3, with TRBD2 identical over 8 bases. This CDR3 has 16 amino acids. Germline V gene sequence: CDR1 SGHRS, CDR2 YFSETQ. The trim removed 1 base at V and 0 bases at J, leaving 4 bases unmatched. CDR3 sequence reads: CASSLLTSASTDTQYF. The DNA for the CDR3 is TGCGCCAGCAGCTTGTTGACTAGCGCCAGCACAGATACGCAGTATTTT.

The chain recombines TRBV9 with TRBJ1-2, with a tentative D call TRBD1 (5 bases). Germline assignment: CDR1 SGDLS and CDR2 YYNGEE. The CDR3 has 15 residues. Trimming took off 4 bases at V and 1 base at J, with 14 bases between the two ends. The chain's CDR3 is CASSKLQAFNYGYTF. DNA for the CDR3: TGTGCCAGCAGCAAACTACAGGCTTTTAACTATGGCTACACCTTC.

The chain couples TRBV6-1 to TRBJ1-2; D perhaps matches TRBD1 (5 bases). Trimming pared 6 bases from V and 5 bases from J, leaving 13 bases between. Germline assignment: CDR1 MNHNS and CDR2 SASEGT. The CDR3 is 13 amino acids. CDR3: CASRVGGSYGYTF. The CDR3 DNA is TGTGCCAGCAGAGTGGGGGGTTCATATGGCTACACCTTC.

The chain links TRBV9 to TRBJ1-4; 7 nucleotides agree with TRBD1. Germline CDR1 is SGDLS and CDR2 is YYNGEE. V gave up 0 bases and J gave up 8 bases; unmatched junction bases: 4. The length of the CDR3 is 14 residues. The CDR3 here is CASSVGDRVEKLFF. CDR3 nucleotides: TGTGCCAGCAGCGTAGGGGACAGAGTCGAAAAACTGTTTTTT. The full variable domain, its missing parts supplied by reference TRBV9 and TRBJ1-4, is DSGVTQTPKHLITATGQRVTLRCSPRSGDLSVYWYQQSLDQGLQFLIQYYNGEERAKGNILERFSAQQFPDLHSELNLSSLELGDSALYFCASSVGDRVEKLFFGSGTQLSVL.

The count of this clone is one. The V call is TRBV27, the J call TRBJ2-7; D is unresolved. Trimming removed 3 bases from V and 3 bases from J, with 6 bases in between. Germline V gene data show CDR1 as MNHEY and CDR2 as SMNVEV (reference sequence). The CDR3 runs 12 residues. CDR3 protein: CASSFGYYEQYF. CDR3 DNA: TGTGCCAGCAGTTTCGGGTACTACGAGCAGTACTTC.

V usage is TRBV19 and J usage is TRBJ1-1; D ambiguous. The CDR3 runs to 13 residues. V was cut by 4 bases and J by 8 bases, with 14 bases left in between. The V gene's germline CDR1 is LNHDA and CDR2 SQIVND (reference sequence). The CDR3 loop reads CASSTGPAYEAFF. The CDR3 nucleotides read TGTGCCAGTAGTACCGGACCTGCTTACGAAGCTTTCTTT.

This rearrangement joins TRBV2 to TRBJ2-5, with D perhaps matching TRBD2 (5 bases). The ends were cut back, 7 bases at V and 4 bases at J, with 19 bases in the middle. The CDR3 extends over 15 amino acids. From germline, CDR1 is SNHLY and CDR2 FYNNEI. As DNA, the CDR3 is TGTGCCAGCACGCCCGGGAACGACCGGGGAGAGACCCAGTACTTC. It translates to CASTPGNDRGETQYF.

The chain is built from TRBV27 and TRBJ2-7, with 9 bases identical to TRBD2. V was clipped by 5 bases and J by 6 bases; unmatched bases: 20. This CDR3 has 18 amino acids. The V gene's germline CDR1 is MNHEY and CDR2 SMNVEV (reference sequence). The CDR3 bases are TGTGCCAGCAGTAGGGGGAGAGGGGGCGCGGGAGGGCCCGGCGAGCAGTACTTC. Protein: CASSRGRGGAGGPGEQYF.

The V call is TRBV30, the J call TRBJ2-1, with D possibly being TRBD2 (5 bases). The CDR3 is 10 amino acids. V was shortened by 5 bases and J by 9 bases, with 8 bases between the two germline ends. The V gene's germline CDR1 is GTSNPN and CDR2 SVGIG (reference sequence). The CDR3, as DNA: TGTGCCTGGGTTCGGGGTGAGCAGTTCTTC. Encoded protein: CAWVRGEQFF.